The rows below give T cell receptor beta chains drawn from one sample of a study of blood T cell repertoires in COVID-19. The method was immunoSEQ multiplex PCR; TCRdb's version includes in-frame clones alone and lacks a portion of them. The sample holds over 200,000 clones, 85% to 90% seen once. What was sequenced was peripheral blood. The receptor source for this set is a man younger than 45 with COVID-19, enrolled during active disease. CDR3s include the opening cysteine and the closing phenylalanine or tryptophan. The D gene is left open where the match is weak. Only some rows state a clone size, as once, few, many or a class for expanded clones.

V gene	D gene	clone size	J gene	CDR3 protein	CDR3 DNA
TRBV7-3	TRBD1	NA	TRBJ1-2	CASSPSGQGDYGYTF	TGTGCCAGCAGCCCTTCGGGACAGGGCGACTATGGCTACACCTTC
TRBV12-3/TRBV12-4	NA	few	TRBJ1-1	CASSLRPNTEAFF	TGTGCCAGCAGCCTCAGGCCGAACACTGAAGCTTTCTTT
TRBV4-2	NA	NA	TRBJ1-5	CASSKDFIQGWNQPQHF	TGTGCCAGCAGTAAAGATTTTATACAGGGTTGGAATCAGCCCCAGCATTTT
TRBV19	NA	once	TRBJ2-1	CASSIRRAPTYNEQFF	TGTGCCAGTAGTATAAGGCGGGCGCCGACCTACAATGAGCAGTTCTTC
TRBV29-1	NA	NA	TRBJ2-2	CSVDQRNTGELFF	TGCAGCGTTGACCAGCGGAACACCGGGGAGCTGTTTTTT
TRBV6-5	TRBD1	NA	TRBJ1-1	CASSRDRGLNTEAFF	TGTGCCAGCAGCCGGGACAGGGGACTGAACACTGAAGCTTTCTTT
TRBV7-9	NA	NA	TRBJ2-7	CASSSGGLYEQYF	TGTGCCAGCAGCTCGGGGGGCCTCTACGAGCAGTACTTC
TRBV18	TRBD1	NA	TRBJ1-1	CASSPNRDSTNTEAFF	TGTGCCAGCTCACCAAACCGGGACAGTACCAACACTGAAGCTTTCTTT
TRBV6-5	NA	NA	TRBJ1-4	CASKLDPNEKLFF	TGTGCCAGCAAACTAGACCCGAATGAAAAACTGTTTTTT
TRBV12-3/TRBV12-4	NA	NA	TRBJ2-1	CASLTTEEVLFF	TGTGCCAGCCTTACGACTGAGGAGGTTCTGTTCTTC
TRBV27	NA	NA	TRBJ1-1	CASSKDYPGAEAFF	TGTGCCAGCAGTAAAGACTATCCCGGGGCTGAAGCTTTCTTT
TRBV9	TRBD1	few	TRBJ1-6	CASSVGDSFSYNSPLHF	TGTGCCAGCAGCGTAGGGGACAGCTTCTCCTATAATTCACCCCTCCACTTT
TRBV27	TRBD1	NA	TRBJ1-2	CASSLSVGDSIDGYTF	TGTGCCAGCAGTTTATCTGTGGGGGACAGTATCGATGGCTACACCTTC
TRBV21-1	NA	NA	TRBJ2-1	CASSKPRETDNEQFF	TGTGCCAGCAGCAAGCCCCGGGAGACGGACAATGAGCAGTTCTTC
TRBV7-3	TRBD2	NA	TRBJ2-3	CASSERGSISDTQYF	TGTGCCAGCAGCGAGCGGGGGTCTATATCAGATACGCAGTATTTT
TRBV27	TRBD1	NA	TRBJ2-2	CASSPRQGNTGELFF	TGTGCCAGCAGTCCTCGACAGGGGAACACCGGGGAGCTGTTTTTT
TRBV6-2/TRBV6-3	NA	NA	TRBJ2-7	CASSRVQGNYEQYF	TGTGCCAGCAGTCGGGTCCAGGGTAATTACGAGCAGTACTTC
TRBV19	TRBD1	NA	TRBJ2-1	CASSIGGQGAGYNEQFF	TGTGCCAGTAGTATAGGAGGACAGGGGGCTGGTTACAATGAGCAGTTCTTC
TRBV19	NA	NA	TRBJ2-7	CASSPTQPSDSYEQYF	TGTGCCAGTAGTCCTACCCAACCTTCGGACAGCTACGAGCAGTACTTC
TRBV7-2	TRBD2	NA	TRBJ2-3	CASSLASGRPGDTQYF	TGTGCCAGCAGCTTAGCCAGCGGGAGGCCAGGGGATACGCAGTATTTT
TRBV11-3	NA	NA	TRBJ2-3	CASSLGAGWTDTQYF	TGTGCCAGCAGCTTAGGGGCGGGATGGACAGATACGCAGTATTTT
TRBV4-3	NA	once	TRBJ2-3	CASSQGRGTDTQYF	TGCGCCAGCAGCCAAGGCAGGGGCACAGATACGCAGTATTTT
TRBV5-6	TRBD1	NA	TRBJ1-1	CASSLEGRGQEAFF	TGTGCCAGCAGCTTGGAAGGCAGGGGGCAGGAAGCTTTCTTT
TRBV20-1	NA	NA	TRBJ1-5	CSATDRSNQPQHF	TGCAGTGCTACTGACAGAAGCAATCAGCCCCAGCATTTT
TRBV6-2/TRBV6-3	NA	NA	TRBJ1-5	CASSYLFSNQPQHF	TGTGCCAGCAGTTACTTGTTCTCGAATCAGCCCCAGCATTTT
TRBV6-6	TRBD2	NA	TRBJ2-1	CASSLPSSGRANEQFF	TGTGCCAGCAGTCTACCCTCTAGCGGGAGGGCCAATGAGCAGTTCTTC
TRBV4-2	NA	NA	TRBJ2-1	CASSQSFQIRSYNEQFF	TGTGCCAGCAGCCAAAGTTTCCAGATTCGCTCCTACAATGAGCAGTTCTTC